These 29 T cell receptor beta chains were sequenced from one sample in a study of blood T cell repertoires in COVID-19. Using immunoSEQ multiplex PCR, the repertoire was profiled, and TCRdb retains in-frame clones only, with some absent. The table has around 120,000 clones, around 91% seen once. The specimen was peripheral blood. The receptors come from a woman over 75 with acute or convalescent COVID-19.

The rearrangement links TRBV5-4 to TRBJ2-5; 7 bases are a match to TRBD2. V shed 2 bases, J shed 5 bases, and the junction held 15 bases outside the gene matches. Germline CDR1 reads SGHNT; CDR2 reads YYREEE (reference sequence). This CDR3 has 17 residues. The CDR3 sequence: CASSFGVAGRPGETQYF. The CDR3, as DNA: TGTGCCAGCAGCTTCGGGGTAGCGGGTCGCCCAGGCGAGACCCAGTACTTC. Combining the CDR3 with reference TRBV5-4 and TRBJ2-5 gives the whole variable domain ETGVTQSPTHLIKTRGQQVTLRCSSQSGHNTVSWYQQALGQGPQFIFQYYREEENGRGNFPPRFSGLQFPNYSSELNVNALELDDSALYLCASSFGVAGRPGETQYFGPGTRLLVL.

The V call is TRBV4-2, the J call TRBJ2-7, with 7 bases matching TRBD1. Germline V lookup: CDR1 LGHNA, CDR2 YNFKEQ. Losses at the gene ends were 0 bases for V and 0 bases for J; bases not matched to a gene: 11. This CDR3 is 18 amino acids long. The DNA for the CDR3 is TGTGCCAGCAGCCAAGATACACTCGCCGCAGGGGGCTCCTACGAGCAGTACTTC. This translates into CASSQDTLAAGGSYEQYF.

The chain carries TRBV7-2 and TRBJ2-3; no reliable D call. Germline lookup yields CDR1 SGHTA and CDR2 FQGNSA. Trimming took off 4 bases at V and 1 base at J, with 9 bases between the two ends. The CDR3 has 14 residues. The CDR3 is CASSYAEGTDTQYF. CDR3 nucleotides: TGTGCCAGCAGCTACGCAGAGGGCACAGATACGCAGTATTTT.

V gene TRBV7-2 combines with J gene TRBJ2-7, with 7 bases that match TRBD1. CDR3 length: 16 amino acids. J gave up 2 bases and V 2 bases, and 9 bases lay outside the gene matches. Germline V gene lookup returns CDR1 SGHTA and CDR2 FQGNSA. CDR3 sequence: CASSLRIPGTAYEQYF. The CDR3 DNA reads TGTGCCAGCAGCTTAAGAATCCCAGGGACAGCCTACGAGCAGTACTTC.

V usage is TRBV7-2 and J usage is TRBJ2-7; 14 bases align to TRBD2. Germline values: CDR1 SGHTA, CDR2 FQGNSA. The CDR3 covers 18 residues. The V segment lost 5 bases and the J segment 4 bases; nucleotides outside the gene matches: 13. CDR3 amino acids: CASSAGWWGLAGEYEQYF. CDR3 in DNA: TGTGCCAGCAGCGCTGGGTGGTGGGGACTAGCGGGGGAGTACGAGCAGTACTTC.

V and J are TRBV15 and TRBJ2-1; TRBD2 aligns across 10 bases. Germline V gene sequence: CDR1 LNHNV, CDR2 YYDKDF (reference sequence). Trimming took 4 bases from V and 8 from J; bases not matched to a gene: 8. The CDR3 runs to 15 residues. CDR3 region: CATSIPGLATHEQFF. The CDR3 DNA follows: TGTGCCACCAGCATACCGGGACTAGCGACCCATGAGCAGTTCTTC.

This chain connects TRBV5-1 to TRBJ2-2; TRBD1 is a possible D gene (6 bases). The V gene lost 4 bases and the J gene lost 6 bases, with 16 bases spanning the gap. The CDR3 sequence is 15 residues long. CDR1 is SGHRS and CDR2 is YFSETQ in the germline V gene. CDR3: CASSATLQGAGELFF. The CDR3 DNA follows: TGCGCCAGCAGCGCCACCTTACAGGGAGCCGGGGAGCTGTTTTTT.

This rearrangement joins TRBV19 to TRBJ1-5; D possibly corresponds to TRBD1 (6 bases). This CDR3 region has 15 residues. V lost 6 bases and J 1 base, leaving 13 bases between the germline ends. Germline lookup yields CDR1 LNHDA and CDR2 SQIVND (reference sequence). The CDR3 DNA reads TGTGCCAGTAGAACCTCCGGGACAAGCAATCAGCCCCAGCATTTT. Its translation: CASRTSGTSNQPQHF. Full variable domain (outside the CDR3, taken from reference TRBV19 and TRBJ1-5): DGGITQSPKYLFRKEGQNVTLSCEQNLNHDAMYWYRQDPGQGLRLIYYSQIVNDFQKGDIAEGYSVSREKKESFPLTVTSAQKNPTAFYLCASRTSGTSNQPQHFGDGTRLSIL.

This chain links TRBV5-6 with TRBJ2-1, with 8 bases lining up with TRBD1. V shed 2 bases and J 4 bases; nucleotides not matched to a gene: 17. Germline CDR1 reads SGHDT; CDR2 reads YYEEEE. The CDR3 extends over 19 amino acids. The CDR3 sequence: CASSFAPGTGEFRYNEQFF. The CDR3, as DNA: TGTGCCAGCAGCTTTGCCCCCGGGACAGGCGAGTTTCGGTACAATGAGCAGTTCTTC.

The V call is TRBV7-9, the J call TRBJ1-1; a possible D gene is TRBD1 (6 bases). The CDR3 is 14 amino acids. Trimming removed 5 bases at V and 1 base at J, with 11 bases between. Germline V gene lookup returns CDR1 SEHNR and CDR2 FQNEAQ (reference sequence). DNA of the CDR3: TGTGCCAGCAGCATATTACAGGGGAACACTGAAGCTTTCTTT. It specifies CASSILQGNTEAFF.

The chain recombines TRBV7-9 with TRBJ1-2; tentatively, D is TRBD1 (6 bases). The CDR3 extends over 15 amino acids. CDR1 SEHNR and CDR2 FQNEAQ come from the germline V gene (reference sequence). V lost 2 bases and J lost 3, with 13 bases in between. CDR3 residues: CASSLNNQGYYGYTF. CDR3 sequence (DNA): TGTGCCAGCAGCTTAAACAACCAGGGGTACTATGGCTACACCTTC.

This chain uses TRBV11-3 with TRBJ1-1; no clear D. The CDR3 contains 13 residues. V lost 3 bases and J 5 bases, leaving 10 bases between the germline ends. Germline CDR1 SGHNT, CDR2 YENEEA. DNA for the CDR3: TGTGCCAGCAGCTTTAGCCCGGGGACTGAAGCTTTCTTT. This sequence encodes CASSFSPGTEAFF. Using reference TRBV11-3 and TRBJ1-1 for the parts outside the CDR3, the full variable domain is EAGVVQSPRYKIIEKKQPVAFWCNPISGHNTLYWYLQNLGQGPELLIRYENEEAVDDSQLPKDRFSAERLKGVDSTLKIQPAELGDSAVYLCASSFSPGTEAFFGQGTRLTVV.

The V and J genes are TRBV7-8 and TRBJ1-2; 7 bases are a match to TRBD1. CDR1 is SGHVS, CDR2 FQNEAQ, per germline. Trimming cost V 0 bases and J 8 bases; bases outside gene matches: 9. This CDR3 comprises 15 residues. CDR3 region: CASSLARQGLGGYTF. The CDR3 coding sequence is TGTGCCAGCAGCTTAGCAAGACAGGGCTTAGGGGGCTACACCTTC.

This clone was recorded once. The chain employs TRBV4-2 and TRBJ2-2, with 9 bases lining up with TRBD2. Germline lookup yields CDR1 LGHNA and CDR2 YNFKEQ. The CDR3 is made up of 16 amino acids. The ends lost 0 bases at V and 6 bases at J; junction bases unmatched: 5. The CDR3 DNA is TGTGCCAGCAGCCAAGATGGAGCGGGGGGTTCCGGGGAGCTGTTTTTT. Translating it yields CASSQDGAGGSGELFF.

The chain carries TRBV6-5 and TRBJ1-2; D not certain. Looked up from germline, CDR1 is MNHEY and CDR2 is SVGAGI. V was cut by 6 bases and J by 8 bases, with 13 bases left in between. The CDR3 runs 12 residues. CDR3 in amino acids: CASSNWGEGYTF. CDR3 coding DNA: TGTGCCAGCAGCAACTGGGGAGAGGGCTACACCTTC.

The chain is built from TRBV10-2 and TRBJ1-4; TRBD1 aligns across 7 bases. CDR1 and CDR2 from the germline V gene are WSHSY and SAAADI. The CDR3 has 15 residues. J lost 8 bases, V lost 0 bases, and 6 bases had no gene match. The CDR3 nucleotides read TGCGCCAGCAGTGAGTCGAAGGGGGCAGGGGAAAAACTGTTTTTT. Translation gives CASSESKGAGEKLFF.

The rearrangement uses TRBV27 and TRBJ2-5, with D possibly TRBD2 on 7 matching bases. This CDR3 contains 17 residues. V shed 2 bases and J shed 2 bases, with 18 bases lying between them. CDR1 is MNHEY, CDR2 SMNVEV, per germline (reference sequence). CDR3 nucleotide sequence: TGTGCCAGCAGTTTACTAGTGGGGGGGCGGCATCAAGAGACCCAGTACTTC. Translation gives CASSLLVGGRHQETQYF.

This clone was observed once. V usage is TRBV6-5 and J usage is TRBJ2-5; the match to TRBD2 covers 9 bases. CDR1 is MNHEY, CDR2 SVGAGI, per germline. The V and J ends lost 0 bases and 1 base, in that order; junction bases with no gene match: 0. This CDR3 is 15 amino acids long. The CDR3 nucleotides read TGTGCCAGCAGTTACTCGGGACTAGCCCAAGAGACCCAGTACTTC. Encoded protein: CASSYSGLAQETQYF.

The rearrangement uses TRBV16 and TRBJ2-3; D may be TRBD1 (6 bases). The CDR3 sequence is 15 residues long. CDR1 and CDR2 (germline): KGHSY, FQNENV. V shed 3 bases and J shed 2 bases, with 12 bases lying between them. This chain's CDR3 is CASSQDRKFTDTQYF. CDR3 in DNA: TGTGCCAGCAGCCAGGACAGAAAATTCACAGATACGCAGTATTTT.

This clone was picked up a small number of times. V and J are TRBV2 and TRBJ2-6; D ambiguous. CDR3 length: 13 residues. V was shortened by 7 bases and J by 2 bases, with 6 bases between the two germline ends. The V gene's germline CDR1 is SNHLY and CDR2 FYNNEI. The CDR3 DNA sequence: TGTGCCAGCAACTCCGCTGGGGCCAACGTCCTGACTTTC. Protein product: CASNSAGANVLTF.

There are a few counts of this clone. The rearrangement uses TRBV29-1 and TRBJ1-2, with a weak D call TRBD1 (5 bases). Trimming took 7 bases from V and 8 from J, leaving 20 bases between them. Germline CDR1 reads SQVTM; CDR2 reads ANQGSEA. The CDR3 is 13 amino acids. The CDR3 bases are TGCAGCGCCTTAGGGATACAGGCTCGAGGCTACACCTTC. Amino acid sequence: CSALGIQARGYTF.

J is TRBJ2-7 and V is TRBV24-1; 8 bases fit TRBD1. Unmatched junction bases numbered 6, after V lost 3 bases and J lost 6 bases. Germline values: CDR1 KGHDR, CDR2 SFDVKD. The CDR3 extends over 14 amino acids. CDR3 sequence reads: CATSDGSGGREQYF. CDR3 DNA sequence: TGTGCCACCAGTGATGGTTCAGGGGGCCGCGAGCAGTACTTC.

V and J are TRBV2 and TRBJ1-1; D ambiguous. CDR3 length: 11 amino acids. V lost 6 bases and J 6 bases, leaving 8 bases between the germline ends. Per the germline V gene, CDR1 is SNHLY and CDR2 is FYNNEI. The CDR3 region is CASSAMAEAFF. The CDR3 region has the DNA TGTGCCAGCAGCGCGATGGCTGAAGCTTTCTTT.

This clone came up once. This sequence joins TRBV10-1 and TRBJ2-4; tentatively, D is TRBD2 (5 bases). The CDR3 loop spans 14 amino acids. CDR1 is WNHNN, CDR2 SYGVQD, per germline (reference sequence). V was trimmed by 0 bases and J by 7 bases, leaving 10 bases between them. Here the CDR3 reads CASSESRAGNIQYF. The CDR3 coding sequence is TGCGCCAGCAGTGAGTCGAGGGCAGGCAACATTCAGTACTTC.

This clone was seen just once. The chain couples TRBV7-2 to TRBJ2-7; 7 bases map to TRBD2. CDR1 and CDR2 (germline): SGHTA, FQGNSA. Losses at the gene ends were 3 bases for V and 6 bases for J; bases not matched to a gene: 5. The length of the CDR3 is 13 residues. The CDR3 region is CASSFVSGGEQYF. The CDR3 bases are TGTGCCAGCAGCTTCGTTTCGGGGGGCGAGCAGTACTTC.

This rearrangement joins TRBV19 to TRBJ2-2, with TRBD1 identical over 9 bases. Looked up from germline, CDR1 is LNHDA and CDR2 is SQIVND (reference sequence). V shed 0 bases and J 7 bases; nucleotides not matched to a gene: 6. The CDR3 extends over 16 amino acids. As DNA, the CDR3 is TGTGCCAGTAGTATAGATCGTACAGGGGGCATCGGGGAGCTGTTTTTT. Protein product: CASSIDRTGGIGELFF.

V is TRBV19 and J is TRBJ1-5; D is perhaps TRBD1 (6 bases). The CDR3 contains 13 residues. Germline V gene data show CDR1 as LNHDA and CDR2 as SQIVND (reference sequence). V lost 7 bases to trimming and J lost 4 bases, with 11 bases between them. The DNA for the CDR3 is TGTGCCAGTAAGGACAGAGGGAATCAGCCCCAGCATTTT. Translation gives CASKDRGNQPQHF. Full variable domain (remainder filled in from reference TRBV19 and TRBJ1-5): DGGITQSPKYLFRKEGQNVTLSCEQNLNHDAMYWYRQDPGQGLRLIYYSQIVNDFQKGDIAEGYSVSREKKESFPLTVTSAQKNPTAFYLCASKDRGNQPQHFGDGTRLSIL.

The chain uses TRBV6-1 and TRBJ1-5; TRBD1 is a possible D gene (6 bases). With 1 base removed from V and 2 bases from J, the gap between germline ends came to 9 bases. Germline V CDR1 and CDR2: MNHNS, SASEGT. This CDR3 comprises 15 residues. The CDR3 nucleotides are TGTGCCAGCAGTGAAGGGTCAGGGGGCAATCAGCCCCAGCATTTT. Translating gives CASSEGSGGNQPQHF.

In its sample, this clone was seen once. The CDR3 here is CASSPRGVSTDTQYF. The CDR3, as DNA: TGCGCCAGCAGTCCCAGGGGGGTTAGCACAGATACGCAGTATTTT. This rearrangement joins TRBV5-1 to TRBJ2-3, with D perhaps matching TRBD1 (7 bases). V lost 5 bases to trimming and J lost 0 bases, with 13 bases between them. This CDR3 region has 15 residues. Germline lookup yields CDR1 SGHRS and CDR2 YFSETQ.